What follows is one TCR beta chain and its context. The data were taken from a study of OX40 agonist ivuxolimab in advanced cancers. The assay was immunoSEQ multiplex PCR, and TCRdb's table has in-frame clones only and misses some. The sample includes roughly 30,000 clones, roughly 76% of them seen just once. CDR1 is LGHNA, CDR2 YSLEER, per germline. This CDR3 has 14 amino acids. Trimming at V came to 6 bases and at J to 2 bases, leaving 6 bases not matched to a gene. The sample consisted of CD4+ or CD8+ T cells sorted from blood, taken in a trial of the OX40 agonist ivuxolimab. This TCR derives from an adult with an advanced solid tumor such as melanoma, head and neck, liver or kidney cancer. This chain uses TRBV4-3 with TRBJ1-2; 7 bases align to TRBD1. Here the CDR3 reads CASSLTGQNYGYTF. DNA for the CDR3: TGCGCCAGCAGTCTTACGGGACAGAACTATGGCTACACCTTC.